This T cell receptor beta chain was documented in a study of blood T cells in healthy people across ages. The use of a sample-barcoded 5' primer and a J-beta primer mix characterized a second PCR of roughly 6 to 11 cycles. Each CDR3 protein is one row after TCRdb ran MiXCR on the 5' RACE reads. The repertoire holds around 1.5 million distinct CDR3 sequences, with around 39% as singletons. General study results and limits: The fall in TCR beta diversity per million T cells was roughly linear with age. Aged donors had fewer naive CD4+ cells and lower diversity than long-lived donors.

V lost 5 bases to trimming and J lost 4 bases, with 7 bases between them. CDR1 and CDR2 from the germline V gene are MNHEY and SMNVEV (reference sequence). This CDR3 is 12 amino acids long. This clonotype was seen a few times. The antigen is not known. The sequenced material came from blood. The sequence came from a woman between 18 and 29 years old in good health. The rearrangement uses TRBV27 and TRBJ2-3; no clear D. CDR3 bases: TGTGCCAGCAGTCAATCCCCAGATACGCAGTATTTT. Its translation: CASSQSPDTQYF.